This TCR beta chain stems from a study of cytomegalovirus exposure and HLA in healthy donors. Study-wide points: Later analysis reportedly placed an Asian-associated ancestry cluster below the approximately 730-donor mean in N-insertions. A later analysis associated 15,000 or so TCR beta sequences with HLA alleles at a 0.05 false discovery rate. A later analysis linked a missense variant in DCLRE1C to the trimming of TCR beta V and J genes.

Donors sampled were nominally healthy, though unrecorded immune exposures were likely. This clone came up a few times. The antigen is undetermined. Trimming stripped 3 bases from V and 3 bases from J, with 9 bases between. The CDR3 sequence is 12 residues long. CDR1 is GTSNPN, CDR2 SVGIG, per germline (reference sequence). Use of 60 Vbeta and 13 Jbeta primers characterized the PCR. The data were produced by immunoSEQ multiplex PCR, yet TCRdb's version contains in-frame clones alone and is incomplete. The table shows 100,000 to 150,000 clones, with roughly 17% occurring only once. This TCR was recovered from a female donor in good health and CMV-seropositive. V and J are TRBV30 and TRBJ2-7; tentative D call: TRBD1 (6 bases). Sequencing was carried out using PBMCs. The chain's CDR3 is CAWSRGIYEQYF. The DNA of the CDR3 is TGTGCCTGGAGCAGGGGAATCTACGAGCAGTACTTC.